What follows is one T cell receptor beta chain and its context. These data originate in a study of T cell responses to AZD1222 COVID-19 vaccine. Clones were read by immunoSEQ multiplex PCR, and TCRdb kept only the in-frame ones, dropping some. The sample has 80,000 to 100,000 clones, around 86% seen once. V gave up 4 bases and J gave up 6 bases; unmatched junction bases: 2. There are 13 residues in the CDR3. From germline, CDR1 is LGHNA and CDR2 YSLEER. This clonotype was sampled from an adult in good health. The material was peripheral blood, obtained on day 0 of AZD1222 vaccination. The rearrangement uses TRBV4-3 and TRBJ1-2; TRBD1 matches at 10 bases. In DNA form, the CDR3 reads TGCGCCAGCAGCCGGGGGACAGGGGATGGCTACACCTTC. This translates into CASSRGTGDGYTF.